Listed below are T cell receptor beta chains from one sample, sequenced in a study of blood T cells in healthy people across ages. TCRdb re-derived calls from the 5' RACE reads in MiXCR, one entry per CDR3 protein. The sample shows a few hundred thousand distinct CDR3 sequences, roughly half of them seen only once. The sample comprised blood. These receptor sequences come from a man aged 60 to 75 in good health. CDR3s include the opening cysteine and the closing phenylalanine or tryptophan.

V: TRBV20-1; J: TRBJ2-7; CDR3: CSASNQAPYEQYF
V: TRBV20-1; J: TRBJ2-7; CDR3: CSARDQGGGRPDEQYF
V: TRBV7-7; J: TRBJ2-5; CDR3: CASSLNKVTQETQYF
V: TRBV29-1; J: TRBJ2-7; CDR3: CSAGQLYEQYF
V: TRBV4-3; J: TRBJ1-6; CDR3: CASSQGGQGNNSPLHF
V: TRBV24-1; J: TRBJ2-3; CDR3: CATSEAWDGSTQYF
V: TRBV28; J: TRBJ2-1; CDR3: CASSLWGAPGNEQFF
V: TRBV3-1; J: TRBJ1-5; CDR3: CASSGALGNQPQHF
V: TRBV20-1; J: TRBJ2-3; CDR3: CSARTSGRAPDTQYF
V: TRBV6-6; J: TRBJ2-7; CDR3: CASSRGQLAPYEQYF
V: TRBV20-1; J: TRBJ2-1; CDR3: CSGRLSSYNEQFF
V: TRBV20-1; J: TRBJ1-2; CDR3: CSARERGRVNYGYTF
V: TRBV12-3/TRBV12-4; J: TRBJ2-2; CDR3: CASRARHRELFF
V: TRBV7-2; J: TRBJ2-3; CDR3: CASSWAGTSGTDTQYF
V: TRBV12-3/TRBV12-4; J: TRBJ2-2; CDR3: CASRPRGTGELFF
V: TRBV28; J: TRBJ2-1; CDR3: CASSAPGLARDEQFF
V: TRBV7-2; J: TRBJ2-4; CDR3: CASSLDLELIAKNIQYF
V: TRBV20-1; J: TRBJ2-7; CDR3: CSARQGAREQYF
V: TRBV6-6; J: TRBJ2-7; CDR3: CASRREGTGEQYF
V: TRBV4-2; J: TRBJ2-1; CDR3: CASSQETLAGMQFF
V: TRBV20-1; J: TRBJ2-4; CDR3: CSARDQGAAKNIQYF
V: TRBV29-1; J: TRBJ2-1; CDR3: CSSGTSGDRHNEQFF
V: TRBV7-9; J: TRBJ2-5; CDR3: CASSLVRFPSGIGQETQYF
V: TRBV6-2/TRBV6-3; J: TRBJ2-4; CDR3: CASCNTGPPDTGVQYF
V: TRBV20-1; J: TRBJ2-1; CDR3: CSARAWTSGEFF
V: TRBV24-1; J: TRBJ1-2; CDR3: CATSDLGRNYGYTF
V: TRBV2; J: TRBJ2-3; CDR3: CASSGGGLASRDTQYF
V: TRBV20-1; J: TRBJ1-1; CDR3: CSAHRITEAFF
V: TRBV7-6; J: TRBJ2-1; CDR3: CASSKPAGGVGVHEQFF
V: TRBV28; J: TRBJ2-1; CDR3: CASSKVAGGVGYNEQFF
V: TRBV29-1; J: TRBJ2-5; CDR3: CSVRKPGPQQETQYF
V: TRBV12-3/TRBV12-4; J: TRBJ2-5; CDR3: CASTLYRARNEETQYF
V: TRBV14; J: TRBJ1-1; CDR3: CASSQLSWNTEAFF
V: TRBV5-6; J: TRBJ2-1; CDR3: CASSPTDRAYRNEQFF
V: TRBV20-1; J: TRBJ2-7; CDR3: CSAIRPQGSYEQYF
V: TRBV5-1; J: TRBJ2-7; CDR3: CASSSGSGGRPYEQYF
V: TRBV30; J: TRBJ1-6; CDR3: CAWSSTTGQSNSPLHF
V: TRBV20-1; J: TRBJ1-2; CDR3: CSASGGAGVGYTF
V: TRBV20-1; J: TRBJ2-7; CDR3: CSARPTSGLTYEQYF
V: TRBV6-5; J: TRBJ2-1; CDR3: CASSSDRVNEQFF
V: TRBV27; J: TRBJ2-3; CDR3: CASRLAGGQGDTQYF
V: TRBV27; J: TRBJ1-5; CDR3: CASSFLRTGLNQPQHF
V: TRBV5-1; J: TRBJ2-4; CDR3: CASSPPGGDDLYF
V: TRBV20-1; J: NA; CDR3: CSASPSGRPYEQYF
V: TRBV6-2/TRBV6-3; J: TRBJ2-4; CDR3: CASSYSGVKNIQYF
V: TRBV5-1; J: TRBJ2-7; CDR3: CASSFSPGRIYEQYF
V: TRBV5-1; J: TRBJ2-7; CDR3: CASSLGEGGYEQYF
V: TRBV27; J: TRBJ2-5; CDR3: CASRSTTGKGETQYF
V: TRBV7-8; J: TRBJ2-3; CDR3: CASSLRTSGGTDTQYF
V: TRBV5-1; J: TRBJ2-1; CDR3: CASSFVREARGNEQFF
V: TRBV7-9; J: TRBJ2-2; CDR3: CASSLAEGSGELFF
V: TRBV7-2; J: TRBJ1-1; CDR3: CASSARMGTEAFF
V: TRBV30; J: NA; CDR3: CAWRTGGLSYEQYF
V: TRBV29-1; J: TRBJ1-2; CDR3: CSVPGQGSGYGYTF
V: TRBV12-3/TRBV12-4; J: TRBJ2-5; CDR3: CASSLGLAGSRETQYF
V: TRBV6-2/TRBV6-3; J: NA; CDR3: CASTPRGALSYEQYF
V: TRBV5-1; J: TRBJ2-7; CDR3: CASSWGSGNEQYF
V: TRBV5-1; J: TRBJ1-2; CDR3: CASSLTGLQYGYTF
V: TRBV7-2; J: TRBJ2-1; CDR3: CASSLATYNEQFF